The rows below give T cell receptor beta chains drawn from one sample of a study of T cell repertoires in cytomegalovirus infection. TCRdb processed the reads anew with MiXCR; each CDR3 protein has one entry. The sample consists of 150,000 to 200,000 distinct CDR3 sequences, about 15% of them appearing once. The source material was CD8+ T cells from PBMCs. The origin of the receptors is a human donor in good health (CMV status not recorded). Some clones in this sample may be carry-over from other donors' samples. Both conserved end residues are part of each CDR3. Not all rows give a size; the values are once, few, many and, for expanded clones, a class.

v_call,clone_size,cdr3_aa
TRBV7-8,.,CASSPRDYSYEQYF
TRBV6-1,few,CASSRSASGQGGNEQFF
TRBV19,few,CASKADYTGELFF
TRBV7-2,many,CASSFRGGQNEQYF
TRBV2,.,CAAGGQAKGYGNTIYF
TRBV20-1,.,CSALGQVQETQYF
TRBV2,.,CASKRRTGSSYNEQFF
TRBV6-5,.,CASSYAGRSSYEQYF
TRBV10-3,.,CAHTGDTSYEQYF
TRBV6-5,few,CASRGRVVGTEAFF
TRBV27,.,CASSFYFNQPQHF
TRBV6-6,.,CASSYSQGALNEQFF
TRBV7-2,.,CASSFGTGGYGYTF
TRBV29-1,few,CSVFGQGGLNTEAFF
TRBV9,.,CASNPTGGPSSGANVLTF
TRBV7-3,few,CASSALGKKTEAFF
TRBV7-9,.,CASSLTPSEQYF
TRBV6-2/TRBV6-3,.,CASSYSRNEQYF
TRBV7-6,many,CASSLRDGSTNEKLFF
TRBV28,.,CASSPSDGEKLFF
TRBV4-1,.,CASSQDSGGGTEAFF
TRBV4-3,few,CASSQAGPRSATNEKLFF
TRBV7-2,many,CASSLEGGGLSGANVLTF
TRBV27,few,CASSYTTSGVSYNEQFF
TRBV12-3/TRBV12-4,.,CASSFLEAFF
TRBV5-6,.,CASRKRVLAPYEQYF
TRBV6-6,.,CASSFSTSSNTEAFF
TRBV7-2,few,CASSLVGGRNEQFF
TRBV7-9,few,CASSATPSGYGEQYF
TRBV20-1,.,CSVPGGEQYF
TRBV19,.,CASSSTGTLGYTF
TRBV6-5,few,CASSYSSVVMNTEAFF
TRBV7-9,.,CANTAKDSSGNTIYF
TRBV29-1,.,CSVVKGRLQYF
TRBV7-2,.,CASSLGGLAGDEQYF
TRBV7-6,.,CASSPGLIYEQYF
TRBV28,.,CASSLPPSYSNQPQHF
TRBV27,few,CASSPKTGPYSNQPQHF
TRBV7-9,.,CASSPRAGTGNTGELFF
TRBV4-2,few,CASSQDNEQFF
TRBV6-2/TRBV6-3,.,CASSYSGPANEQFF
TRBV7-6,.,CASSGGAFDEQYF
TRBV29-1,few,CSVLTSGSYEQYF
TRBV4-3,many,CASSQVTSPDTQYF
TRBV12-3/TRBV12-4,.,CASSPPSRANTGELFF
TRBV5-1,few,CASSPGVGSYGNEQFF
TRBV27,.,CASSFQTSGRPQGNEQFF
TRBV7-2,few,CASSFWDRETDTQYF
TRBV27,few,CASSLFPGEANYGYTF
TRBV7-9,once,CASSTQGEETQYF
TRBV4-2,.,CASSQETGMNTEAFF
TRBV7-2,few,CASSPDRGHTEAFF
TRBV7-6,few,CASSRLAGGPRGNEQFF
TRBV11-2,few,CASSLAVAGELFF